The entry that follows covers one TCR beta chain sequence. Its antigen remains unidentified. The CDR3 is 14 residues long. The germline V gene has CDR1 LNHDA and CDR2 SQIVND (reference sequence). V was clipped by 7 bases and J by 6 bases; unmatched bases: 6. The data derive from a study of beta chain features in type 1 diabetes. Across the study: Healthy donors, compared against patients, showed similar age, gender and cell yields. All samples together contributed 90 million to 130 million sorted cells for examination.

Of the isolated RNA, all was reverse transcribed, and so the sequenced material was expressed TCRB transcripts. Sequenced by immunoSEQ multiplex PCR; TCRdb stores in-frame clones only, minus some. This sample carries over 300,000 clones, roughly 8.8% of them seen once, and the ten largest clones take 0.9% to 1.1%. Points from the study as a whole: Moderately but significantly shorter TCRB CDR3s were found in Type 1 diabetes patients in all four CD4+ subsets.

The sequence was collected from a man in his thirties or forties with type 1 diabetes. Sample: central memory CD4+ T cells from blood. The genes are TRBV19 and TRBJ1-6; 7 bases line up with TRBD1. The CDR3 loop reads CASMGDRGNSPLHF. The CDR3 DNA reads TGTGCCAGTATGGGGGACAGAGGTAATTCACCCCTCCACTTT.